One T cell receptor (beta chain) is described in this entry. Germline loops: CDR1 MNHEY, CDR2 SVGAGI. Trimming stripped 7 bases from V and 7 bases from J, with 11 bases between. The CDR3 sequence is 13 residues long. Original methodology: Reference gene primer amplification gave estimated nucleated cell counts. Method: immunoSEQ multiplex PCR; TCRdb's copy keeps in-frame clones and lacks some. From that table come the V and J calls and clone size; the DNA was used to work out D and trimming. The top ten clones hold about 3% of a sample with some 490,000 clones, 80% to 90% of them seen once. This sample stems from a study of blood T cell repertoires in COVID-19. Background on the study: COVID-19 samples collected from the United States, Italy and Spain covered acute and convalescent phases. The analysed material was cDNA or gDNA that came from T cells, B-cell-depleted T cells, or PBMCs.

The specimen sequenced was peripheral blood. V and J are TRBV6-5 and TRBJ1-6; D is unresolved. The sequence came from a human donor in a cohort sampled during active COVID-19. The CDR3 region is CASKEGFNSPLHF. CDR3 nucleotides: TGTGCCAGCAAGGAGGGCTTCAATTCACCCCTCCACTTT.